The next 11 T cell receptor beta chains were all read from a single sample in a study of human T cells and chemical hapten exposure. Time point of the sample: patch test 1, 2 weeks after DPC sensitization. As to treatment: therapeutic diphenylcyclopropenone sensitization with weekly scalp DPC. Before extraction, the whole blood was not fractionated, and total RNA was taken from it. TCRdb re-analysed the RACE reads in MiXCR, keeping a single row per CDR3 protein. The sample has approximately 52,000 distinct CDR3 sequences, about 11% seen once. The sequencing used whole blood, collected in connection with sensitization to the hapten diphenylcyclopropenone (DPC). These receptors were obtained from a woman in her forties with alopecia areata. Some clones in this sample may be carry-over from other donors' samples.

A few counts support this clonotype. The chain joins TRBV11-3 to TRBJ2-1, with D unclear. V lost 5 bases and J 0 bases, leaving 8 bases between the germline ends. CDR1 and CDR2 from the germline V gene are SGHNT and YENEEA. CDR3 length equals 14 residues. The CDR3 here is CASSKASSYNEQFF. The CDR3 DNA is TGTGCCAGCAGCAAGGCAAGCTCCTACAATGAGCAGTTCTTC. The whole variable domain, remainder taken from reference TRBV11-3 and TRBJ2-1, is EAGVVQSPRYKIIEKKQPVAFWCNPISGHNTLYWYLQNLGQGPELLIRYENEEAVDDSQLPKDRFSAERLKGVDSTLKIQPAELGDSAVYLCASSKASSYNEQFFGPGTRLTVL.

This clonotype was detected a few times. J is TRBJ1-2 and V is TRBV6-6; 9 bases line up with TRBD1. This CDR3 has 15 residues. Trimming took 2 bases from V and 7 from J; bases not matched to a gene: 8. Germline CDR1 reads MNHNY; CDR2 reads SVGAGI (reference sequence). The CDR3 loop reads CASSYEGTGYSGYTF. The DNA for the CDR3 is TGTGCCAGCAGTTACGAGGGGACAGGGTATAGTGGCTACACCTTC.

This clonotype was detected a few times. CDR3 sequence reads: CASRKRGKTDTQYF. In DNA, the CDR3 is TGTGCCAGCAGGAAGCGGGGAAAAACAGATACGCAGTATTTT. The chain carries TRBV11-2 and TRBJ2-3, with 7 bases matching TRBD2. Germline V gene sequence: CDR1 SGHAT, CDR2 FQNNGV. After removal of 6 bases from V and 3 bases from J, the junction contained 6 bases not matched to a gene. The CDR3 spans 14 residues.

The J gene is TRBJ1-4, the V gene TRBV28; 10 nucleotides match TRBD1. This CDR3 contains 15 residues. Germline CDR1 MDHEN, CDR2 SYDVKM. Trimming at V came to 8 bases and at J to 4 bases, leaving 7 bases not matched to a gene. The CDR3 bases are TGTGCCAGCGGGACAGGGGCAGGTGGTAATGAAAAACTGTTTTTT. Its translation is CASGTGAGGNEKLFF. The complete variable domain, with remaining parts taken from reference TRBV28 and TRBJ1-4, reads DVKVTQSSRYLVKRTGEKVFLECVQDMDHENMFWYRQDPGLGLRLIYFSYDVKMKEKGDIPEGYSVSREKKERFSLILESASTNQTSMYLCASGTGAGGNEKLFFGSGTQLSVL.

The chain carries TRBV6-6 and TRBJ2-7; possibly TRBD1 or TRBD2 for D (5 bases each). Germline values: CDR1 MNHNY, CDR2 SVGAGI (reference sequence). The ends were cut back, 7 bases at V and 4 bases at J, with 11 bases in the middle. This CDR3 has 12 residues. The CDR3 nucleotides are TGTGCCAGCAAAATAGGGGAGTACGAGCAGTACTTC. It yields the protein CASKIGEYEQYF.

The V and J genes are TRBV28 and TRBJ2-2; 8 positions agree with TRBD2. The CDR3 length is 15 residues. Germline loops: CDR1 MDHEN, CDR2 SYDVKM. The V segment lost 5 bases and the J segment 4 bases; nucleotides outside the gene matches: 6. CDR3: CASSTGTRPTGELFF. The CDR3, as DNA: TGTGCCAGCAGTACCGGGACTAGGCCCACCGGGGAGCTGTTTTTT.

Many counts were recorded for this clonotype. CDR3 loop: CASSLAWGGGSSYNEQFF. CDR3 DNA sequence: TGTGCCAGCAGCTTAGCTTGGGGTGGCGGGAGCTCCTACAATGAGCAGTTCTTC. This sequence joins TRBV7-9 and TRBJ2-1, with 7 bases matching TRBD2. The junction had 8 bases not matched to a gene; V was cut back by 0 bases and J by 0 bases. CDR3 size: 18 residues. The germline V gene encodes CDR1 SEHNR and CDR2 FQNEAQ (reference sequence).

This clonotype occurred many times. The chain's CDR3 is CASSESWSGVVDTQYF. CDR3 nucleotides: TGCGCCAGCAGTGAGTCGTGGAGCGGGGTTGTAGATACGCAGTATTTT. The V call is TRBV10-1, the J call TRBJ2-3, with TRBD2 matching over 7 bases. The V and J ends lost 0 bases and 5 bases, in that order; junction bases with no gene match: 8. CDR1 is WNHNN and CDR2 is SYGVQD in the germline V gene (reference sequence). This CDR3 contains 16 residues.

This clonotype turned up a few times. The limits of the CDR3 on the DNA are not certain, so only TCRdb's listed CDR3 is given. Here the CDR3 reads CISVPEAPRVDEQYF. The chain couples TRBV7-5 to TRBJ2-7. TRBV7-5 is a pseudogene. The CDR3 length equals 15 residues, ends included.

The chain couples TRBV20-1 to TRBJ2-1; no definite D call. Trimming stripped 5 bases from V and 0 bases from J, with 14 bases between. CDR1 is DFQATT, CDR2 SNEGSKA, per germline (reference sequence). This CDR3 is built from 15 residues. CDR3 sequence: CSAPRQVASYNEQFF. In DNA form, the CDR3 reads TGCAGTGCTCCGAGGCAAGTGGCCTCCTACAATGAGCAGTTCTTC.

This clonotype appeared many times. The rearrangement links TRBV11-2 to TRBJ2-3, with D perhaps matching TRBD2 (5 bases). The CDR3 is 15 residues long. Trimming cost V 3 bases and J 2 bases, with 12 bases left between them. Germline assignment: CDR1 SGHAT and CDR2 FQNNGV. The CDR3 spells CASSFGLAYTDTQYF. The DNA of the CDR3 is TGTGCCAGCAGCTTTGGACTTGCCTACACAGATACGCAGTATTTT. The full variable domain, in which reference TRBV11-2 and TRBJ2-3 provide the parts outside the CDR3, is EAGVAQSPRYKIIEKRQSVAFWCNPISGHATLYWYQQILGQGPKLLIQFQNNGVVDDSQLPKDRFSAERLKGVDSTLKIQPAKLEDSAVYLCASSFGLAYTDTQYFGPGTRLTVL.